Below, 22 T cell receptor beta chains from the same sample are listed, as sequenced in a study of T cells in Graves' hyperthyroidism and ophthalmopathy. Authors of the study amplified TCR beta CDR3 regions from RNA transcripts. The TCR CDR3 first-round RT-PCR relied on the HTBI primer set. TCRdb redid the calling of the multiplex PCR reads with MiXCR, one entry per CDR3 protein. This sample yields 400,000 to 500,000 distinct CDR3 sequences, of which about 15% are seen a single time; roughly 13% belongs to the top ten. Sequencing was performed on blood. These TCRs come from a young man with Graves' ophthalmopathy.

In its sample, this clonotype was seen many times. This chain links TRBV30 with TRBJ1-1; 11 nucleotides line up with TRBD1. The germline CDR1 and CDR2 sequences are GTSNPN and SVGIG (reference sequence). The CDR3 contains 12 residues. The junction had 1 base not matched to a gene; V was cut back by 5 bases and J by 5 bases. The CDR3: CAWGQGATEAFF. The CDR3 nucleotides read TGTGCCTGGGGACAGGGGGCTACTGAAGCTTTCTTT.

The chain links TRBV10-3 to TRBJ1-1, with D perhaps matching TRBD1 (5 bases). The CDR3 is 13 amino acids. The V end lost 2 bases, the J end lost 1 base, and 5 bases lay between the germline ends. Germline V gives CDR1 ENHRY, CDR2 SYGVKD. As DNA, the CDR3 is TGTGCCATCAGTGAGGACAGGAACACTGAAGCTTTCTTT. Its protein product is CAISEDRNTEAFF.

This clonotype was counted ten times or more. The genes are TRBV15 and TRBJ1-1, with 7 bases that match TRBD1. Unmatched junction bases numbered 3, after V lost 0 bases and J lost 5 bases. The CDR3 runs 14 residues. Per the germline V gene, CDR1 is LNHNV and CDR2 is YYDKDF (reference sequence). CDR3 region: CATSRDRGWTEAFF. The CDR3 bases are TGTGCCACCAGCAGAGACAGGGGGTGGACTGAAGCTTTCTTT.

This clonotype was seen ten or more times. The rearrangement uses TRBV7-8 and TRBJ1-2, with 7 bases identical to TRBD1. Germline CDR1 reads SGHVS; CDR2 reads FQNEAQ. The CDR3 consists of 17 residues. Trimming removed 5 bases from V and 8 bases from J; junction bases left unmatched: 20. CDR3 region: CASSLDRVLTTRHGYTF. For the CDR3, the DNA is TGTGCCAGCAGCCTTGACAGGGTTCTCACAACCCGTCACGGCTACACCTTC. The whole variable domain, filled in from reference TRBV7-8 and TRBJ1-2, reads GAGVSQSPRYKVAKRGQDVALRCDPISGHVSLFWYQQALGQGPEFLTYFQNEAQLDKSGLPSDRFFAERPEGSVSTLKIQRTQQEDSAVYLCASSLDRVLTTRHGYTFGSGTRLTVV.

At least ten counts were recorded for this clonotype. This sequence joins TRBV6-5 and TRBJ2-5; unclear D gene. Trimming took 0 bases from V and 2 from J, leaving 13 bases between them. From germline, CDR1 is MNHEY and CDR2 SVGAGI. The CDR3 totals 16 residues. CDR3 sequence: CASSYSANRGQETQYF. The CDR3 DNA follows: TGTGCCAGCAGTTACTCTGCGAATAGAGGACAAGAGACCCAGTACTTC.

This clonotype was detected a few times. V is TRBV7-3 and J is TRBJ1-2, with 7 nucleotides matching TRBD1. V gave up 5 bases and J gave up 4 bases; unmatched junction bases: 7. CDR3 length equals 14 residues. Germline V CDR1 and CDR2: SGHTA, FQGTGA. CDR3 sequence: CASSEGQESYGYTF. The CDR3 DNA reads TGTGCCAGCAGCGAAGGACAGGAGAGCTATGGCTACACCTTC.

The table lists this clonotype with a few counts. The CDR3 coding sequence is TGCGCCAGCAGCCTCCGGGGCCCAGCGCTGTCCTACGAGCAGTACTTC. Protein: CASSLRGPALSYEQYF. This chain links TRBV5-1 with TRBJ2-7; D possibly matches TRBD1 or TRBD2 (5 bases each). Trimming took off 4 bases at V and 1 base at J, with 18 bases between the two ends. This CDR3 spans 16 amino acids. Germline V gene sequence: CDR1 SGHRS, CDR2 YFSETQ.

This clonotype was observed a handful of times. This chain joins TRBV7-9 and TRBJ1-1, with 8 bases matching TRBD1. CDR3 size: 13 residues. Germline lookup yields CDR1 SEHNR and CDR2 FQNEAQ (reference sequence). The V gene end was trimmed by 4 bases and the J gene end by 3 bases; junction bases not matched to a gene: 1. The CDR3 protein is CASSSGGYTEAFF. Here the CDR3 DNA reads TGTGCCAGCAGCTCAGGGGGCTACACTGAAGCTTTCTTT.

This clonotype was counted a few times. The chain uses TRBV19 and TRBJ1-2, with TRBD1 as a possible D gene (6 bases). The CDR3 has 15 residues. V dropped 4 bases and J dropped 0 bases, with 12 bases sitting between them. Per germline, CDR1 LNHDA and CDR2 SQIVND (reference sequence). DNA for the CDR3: TGTGCCAGTAGTAAACAGGGCTCTTCTAACTATGGCTACACCTTC. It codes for CASSKQGSSNYGYTF.

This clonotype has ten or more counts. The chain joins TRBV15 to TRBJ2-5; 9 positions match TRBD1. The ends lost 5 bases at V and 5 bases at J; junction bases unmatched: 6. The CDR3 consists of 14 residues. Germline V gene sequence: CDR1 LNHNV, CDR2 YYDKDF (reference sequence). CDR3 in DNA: TGTGCCACCAGCGAGGGACAGGGTGTCGAGACCCAGTACTTC. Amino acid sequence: CATSEGQGVETQYF.

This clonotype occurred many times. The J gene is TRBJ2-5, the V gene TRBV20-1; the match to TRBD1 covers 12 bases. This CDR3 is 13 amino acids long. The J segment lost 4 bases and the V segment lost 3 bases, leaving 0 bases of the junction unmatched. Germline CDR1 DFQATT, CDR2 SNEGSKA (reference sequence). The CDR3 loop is CSARGQGAETQYF. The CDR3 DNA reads TGCAGTGCTAGGGGACAGGGGGCAGAGACCCAGTACTTC.

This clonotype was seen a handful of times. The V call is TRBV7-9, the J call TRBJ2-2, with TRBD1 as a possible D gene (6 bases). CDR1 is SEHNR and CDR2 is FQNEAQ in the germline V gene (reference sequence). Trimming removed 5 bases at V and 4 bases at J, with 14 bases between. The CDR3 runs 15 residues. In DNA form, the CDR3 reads TGTGCCAGCAGCGCCCCAGGGGCGGGCACCGGGGAGCTGTTTTTT. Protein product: CASSAPGAGTGELFF.

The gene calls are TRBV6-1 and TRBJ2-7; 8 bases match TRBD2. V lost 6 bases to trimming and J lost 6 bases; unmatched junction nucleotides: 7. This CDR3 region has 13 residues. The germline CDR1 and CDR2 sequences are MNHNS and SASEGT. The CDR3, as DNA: TGTGCCAGCAGCTTCCGGGGGGGCGGCGAGCAGTACTTC. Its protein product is CASSFRGGGEQYF.

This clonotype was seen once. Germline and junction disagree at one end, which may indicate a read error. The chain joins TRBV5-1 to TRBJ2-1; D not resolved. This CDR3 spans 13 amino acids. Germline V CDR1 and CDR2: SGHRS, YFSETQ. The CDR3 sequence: CASRSRTENEQSF. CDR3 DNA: TGCGCCAGCAGATCTCGGACGGAAAATGAGCAGTCCTTC.

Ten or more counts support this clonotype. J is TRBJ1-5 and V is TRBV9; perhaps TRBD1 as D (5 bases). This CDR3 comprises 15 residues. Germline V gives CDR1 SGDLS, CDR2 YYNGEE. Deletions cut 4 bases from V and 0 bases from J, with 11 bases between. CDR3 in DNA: TGTGCCAGCAGCCCGGGACCGAATAGCAATCAGCCCCAGCATTTT. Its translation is CASSPGPNSNQPQHF. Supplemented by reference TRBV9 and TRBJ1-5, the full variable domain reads DSGVTQTPKHLITATGQRVTLRCSPRSGDLSVYWYQQSLDQGLQFLIQYYNGEERAKGNILERFSAQQFPDLHSELNLSSLELGDSALYFCASSPGPNSNQPQHFGDGTRLSIL.

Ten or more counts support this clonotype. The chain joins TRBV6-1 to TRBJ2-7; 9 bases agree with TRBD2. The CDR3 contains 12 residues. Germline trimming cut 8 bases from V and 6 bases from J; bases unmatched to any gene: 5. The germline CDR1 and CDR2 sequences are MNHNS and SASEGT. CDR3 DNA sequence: TGTGCCAGCGGACTAGCGAGGCGCGAGCAGTACTTC. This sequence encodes CASGLARREQYF.

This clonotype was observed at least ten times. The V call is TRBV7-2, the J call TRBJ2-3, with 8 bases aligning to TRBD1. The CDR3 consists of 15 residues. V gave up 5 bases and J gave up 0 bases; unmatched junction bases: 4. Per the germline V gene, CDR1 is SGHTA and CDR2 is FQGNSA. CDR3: CASSTRGPSTDTQYF. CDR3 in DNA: TGTGCCAGCAGCACCAGGGGGCCCAGCACAGATACGCAGTATTTT.

The CDR3 DNA is TGTGCCACCAGCAGAGATGGGGGAGAGCAGTTCTTC. Translating it yields CATSRDGGEQFF. The chain has TRBV15 and TRBJ2-1; D tentatively reads TRBD1 or TRBD2 (5 bases each). Germline V gene sequence: CDR1 LNHNV, CDR2 YYDKDF (reference sequence). This CDR3 contains 12 residues. V was clipped by 0 bases and J by 10 bases, with 7 bases between them.

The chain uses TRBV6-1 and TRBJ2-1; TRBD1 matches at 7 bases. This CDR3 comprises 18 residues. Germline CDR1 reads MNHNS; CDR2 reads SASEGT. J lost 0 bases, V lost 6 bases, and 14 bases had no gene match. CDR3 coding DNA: TGTGCCAGCAGACAATACGGGACAGTCCCGAGCTCCTACAATGAGCAGTTCTTC. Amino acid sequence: CASRQYGTVPSSYNEQFF.

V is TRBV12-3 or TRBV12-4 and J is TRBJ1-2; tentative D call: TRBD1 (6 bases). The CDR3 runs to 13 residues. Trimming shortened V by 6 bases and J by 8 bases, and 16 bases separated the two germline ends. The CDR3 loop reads CASSPTGLRGYTF. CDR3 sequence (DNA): TGTGCCAGCAGCCCAACAGGGTTACGGGGCTACACCTTC.

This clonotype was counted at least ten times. The CDR3 region is CASSMLGNYGYTF. The CDR3 region has the DNA TGTGCCAGCAGTATGTTAGGAAACTATGGCTACACCTTC. The chain employs TRBV12-3 or TRBV12-4 and TRBJ1-2, with unresolved D. The V and J ends lost 5 bases and 2 bases respectively, with 9 bases between them. This CDR3 region has 13 residues.

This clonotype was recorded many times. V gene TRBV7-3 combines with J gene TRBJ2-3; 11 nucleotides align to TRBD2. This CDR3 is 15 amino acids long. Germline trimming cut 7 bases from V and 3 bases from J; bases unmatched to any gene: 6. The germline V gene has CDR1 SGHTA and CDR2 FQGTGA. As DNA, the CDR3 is TGTGCCAGCAATGGACTAGCGGGTAGAACAGATACGCAGTATTTT. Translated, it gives CASNGLAGRTDTQYF.